This TCR beta chain was captured in a study of T cell responses to AZD1222 COVID-19 vaccine. Study-wide results and caveats: Two doses of AZD1222 preceded a rise in Spike-specific TCR breadth and depth. Distributed over spike, vaccine-associated CD4 TCRs predominated at 160-218 and 743-854. A mostly white British donor set with more females was recruited, and clonal diversity was possibly underestimated.

Profiling relied on immunoSEQ multiplex PCR, and the TCRdb table lists in-frame clones only, not all of them. The sample lists approximately 99,000 clones; 87% were seen once. The CDR3 is made up of 14 amino acids. V was cut by 3 bases and J by 1 base, with 6 bases left in between. Germline CDR1 SGHTA, CDR2 FQGTGA. This clone was observed a few times. Its specificity is not known. The sample carries other DNA sequences with the same CDR3. The chain is built from TRBV7-3 and TRBJ2-2; D call uncertain. The receptor comes from an adult in good health. Source: peripheral blood, taken on day 0 of AZD1222 vaccination. CDR3 nucleotide sequence: TGTGCCAGCAGCTTGTCTGGGAACACCGGGGAGCTGTTTTTT. It encodes CASSLSGNTGELFF.